This TCR beta chain was captured by sequencing in a study of cytomegalovirus exposure and HLA in healthy donors. Study summary: Out of 170 million or so T cells, an earlier analysis found roughly 110 million unique TCR beta sequences in total.

Regarding this clone: Its antigen is currently unknown.

This CDR3 is 15 amino acids long. Trimming removed 1 base from V and 1 base from J, with 9 bases in between. Germline V CDR1 and CDR2: LNHNV, YYDKDF (reference sequence). Regarding the study as a whole: Reported findings show TCR beta sequences accurately forecast HLA-A and HLA-B alleles in most subjects. The investigators catalogued 150 or so TCR beta chains as cytomegalovirus-associated. Among immune exposure information, only CMV serostatus was available.

The study ran its PCR with 60 Vbeta and 13 Jbeta primers. TCRdb's table, derived via immunoSEQ multiplex PCR, lists solely in-frame clones and lacks some. The table has around 170,000 clones, 84% seen once. The chain couples TRBV15 to TRBJ2-3; D is possibly TRBD2 (6 bases). This TCR was recovered from a boy between 2 and 10 years old in good health and CMV-seronegative. The sample taken for sequencing was PBMCs. As DNA, the CDR3 is TGTGCCACCAGCAGAGGGACTATACGCACAGATACGCAGTATTTT. Amino acids: CATSRGTIRTDTQYF. Complete variable domain (other parts from reference TRBV15 and TRBJ2-3): DAMVIQNPRYQVTQFGKPVTLSCSQTLNHNVMYWYQQKSSQAPKLLFHYYDKDFNNEADTPDNFQSRRPNTSFCFLDIRSPGLGDTAMYLCATSRGTIRTDTQYFGPGTRLTVL.